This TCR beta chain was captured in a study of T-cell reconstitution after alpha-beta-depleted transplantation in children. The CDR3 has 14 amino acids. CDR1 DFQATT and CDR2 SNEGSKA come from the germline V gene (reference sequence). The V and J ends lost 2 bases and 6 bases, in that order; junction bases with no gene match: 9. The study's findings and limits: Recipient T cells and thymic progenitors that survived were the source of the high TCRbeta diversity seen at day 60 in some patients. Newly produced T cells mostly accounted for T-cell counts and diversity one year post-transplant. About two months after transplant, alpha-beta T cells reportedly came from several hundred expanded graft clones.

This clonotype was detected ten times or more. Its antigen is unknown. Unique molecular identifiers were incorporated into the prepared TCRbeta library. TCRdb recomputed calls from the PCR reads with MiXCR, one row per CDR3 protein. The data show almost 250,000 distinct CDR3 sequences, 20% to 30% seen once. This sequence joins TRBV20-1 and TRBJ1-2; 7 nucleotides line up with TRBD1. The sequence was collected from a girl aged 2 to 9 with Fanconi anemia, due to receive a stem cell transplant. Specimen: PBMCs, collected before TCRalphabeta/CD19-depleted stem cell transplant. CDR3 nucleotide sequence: TGCAGTGCTAGACGCGACAGGGTGTATCATGGCTACACCTTC. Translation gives CSARRDRVYHGYTF.